These T cell receptor beta chains were read from a single sample in a study of OX40 agonist ivuxolimab in advanced cancers. The protocol was immunoSEQ multiplex PCR, while the TCRdb copy is restricted to in-frame clones and leaves out a portion. Found here are more than 55,000 clones, 87% of them singletons; the top ten hold 3.5% to 5%. The specimen was CD4+ or CD8+ T cells sorted from blood, collected in a trial of the OX40 agonist ivuxolimab. All receptors derive from an adult with an advanced solid tumor such as melanoma, head and neck, liver or kidney cancer. Both conserved end residues are part of each CDR3. The order of the fields is D gene, J gene, clone size, V gene, CDR3 DNA, CDR3 protein. D genes are given only for firm matches. Clone size is stated in some rows and not others, as once, few, many or a class when expanded.

d_call: TRBD2; j_call: TRBJ2-3; clone_size: -; v_call: TRBV28; cdr3_nt: TGTGCCAGCAGTCCACTAGCGGGAGGGCCTAGGGATACGCAGTATTTT; cdr3_aa: CASSPLAGGPRDTQYF
d_call: TRBD1; j_call: TRBJ2-7; clone_size: -; v_call: TRBV6-1; cdr3_nt: TGTGCCAGCAGAGAACACCAAACAGGGGCCGGTTCTAGAGAGCAGTACTTC; cdr3_aa: CASREHQTGAGSREQYF
d_call: -; j_call: TRBJ1-2; clone_size: few; v_call: TRBV7-9; cdr3_nt: TGTGCCAGCAGCTTACAGGGCAGGGCCTATGGCTACACCTTC; cdr3_aa: CASSLQGRAYGYTF
d_call: -; j_call: TRBJ1-4; clone_size: -; v_call: TRBV19; cdr3_nt: TGTGCCAGTAGTCCGCGGACAGCCCGTACAACTAATGAAAAACTGTTTTTT; cdr3_aa: CASSPRTARTTNEKLFF
d_call: TRBD1; j_call: TRBJ1-5; clone_size: -; v_call: TRBV30; cdr3_nt: TGTGCCTGGAGTAAGGGACAGACTAATCAGCCCCAGCATTTT; cdr3_aa: CAWSKGQTNQPQHF
d_call: -; j_call: TRBJ2-1; clone_size: -; v_call: TRBV7-2; cdr3_nt: TGTGCCAGCAGCTTGACAAGGAATGAGCAGTTCTTC; cdr3_aa: CASSLTRNEQFF
d_call: TRBD1; j_call: TRBJ2-2; clone_size: -; v_call: TRBV4-1; cdr3_nt: TGCGCCAGCAGCCCTGGACAGGGGCCCGCTACCGGGGAGCTGTTTTTT; cdr3_aa: CASSPGQGPATGELFF
d_call: -; j_call: TRBJ1-5; clone_size: -; v_call: TRBV19; cdr3_nt: TGTGCCAGTAGTCCGAGCCGAGCGAGCAATCAGCCCCAGCATTTT; cdr3_aa: CASSPSRASNQPQHF
d_call: -; j_call: TRBJ1-5; clone_size: -; v_call: TRBV29-1; cdr3_nt: TGCAGCGTTAAAATTAGCAATCAGCCCCAGCATTTT; cdr3_aa: CSVKISNQPQHF
d_call: TRBD1; j_call: TRBJ2-2; clone_size: -; v_call: TRBV10-3; cdr3_nt: TGTGCCATCAGGTCTGATTGGGGACAGGGGGCGCCGGGGGAGCTGTTTTTT; cdr3_aa: CAIRSDWGQGAPGELFF
d_call: -; j_call: TRBJ2-6; clone_size: -; v_call: TRBV5-1; cdr3_nt: TGCGCCAGCACGACCCCCGCTGGGGCCAACGTCCTGACTTTC; cdr3_aa: CASTTPAGANVLTF
d_call: -; j_call: TRBJ2-3; clone_size: -; v_call: TRBV10-1; cdr3_nt: TGCGCCAGCAGGAGAAACAGGGAGGGGGGTGCGGATACGCAGTATTTT; cdr3_aa: CASRRNREGGADTQYF
d_call: TRBD2; j_call: TRBJ2-3; clone_size: few; v_call: TRBV7-2; cdr3_nt: TGTGCCAGCAGCCCTGGGACTAGCCGTGCGACAGATACGCAGTATTTT; cdr3_aa: CASSPGTSRATDTQYF
d_call: -; j_call: TRBJ2-7; clone_size: -; v_call: TRBV6-1; cdr3_nt: TGTGCCAGCAGTGAACGAGGGAGCTCCTACGAGCAGTACTTC; cdr3_aa: CASSERGSSYEQYF
d_call: -; j_call: TRBJ1-6; clone_size: -; v_call: TRBV4-1; cdr3_nt: TGCGCCAGCAGCCCCCTAGGAGTCCAGTATAATTCACCCCTCCACTTT; cdr3_aa: CASSPLGVQYNSPLHF